Below, 32 T cell receptor beta chains from the same sample are listed, as sequenced in a study of blood T cell repertoires in COVID-19. Sequencing used immunoSEQ multiplex PCR; TCRdb keeps in-frame clones, though not all of them. The data contain fewer than 250,000 clones, nearly 90% of them singletons. The source material was PBMCs or T cells enriched from blood (not recorded which). The receptors originated from a young man who had been exposed to COVID-19.

The rearrangement uses TRBV5-5 and TRBJ1-4, with D unresolved. The length of the CDR3 is 14 residues. In germline, CDR1 is SGHKS, CDR2 YYEKEE (reference sequence). V gave up 0 bases and J gave up 10 bases, with 13 bases separating them. The CDR3 bases are TGTGCCAGCAGCTTGGTCCCCGAGGAGGGAAAACTGTTTTTT. It is translated as CASSLVPEEGKLFF.

This clone was found a few times. The chain combines TRBV27 with TRBJ2-1, with 14 bases matching TRBD2. Germline CDR1 and CDR2: MNHEY and SMNVEV (reference sequence). The V and J ends lost 5 bases and 0 bases, in that order; junction bases with no gene match: 9. This CDR3 comprises 19 residues. The CDR3 region is CASSRATSGGVSSYNEQFF. The CDR3 region has the DNA TGTGCCAGCAGTCGAGCGACTAGCGGGGGGGTGAGCTCCTACAATGAGCAGTTCTTC.

As concerns this clone: Other DNA sequences of this sample code for an identical CDR3. The J gene is TRBJ1-4, the V gene TRBV5-1, with D possibly matching TRBD1 (5 bases). CDR3 length equals 15 residues. V lost 4 bases and J lost 0, with 10 bases in between. Germline V gene data show CDR1 as SGHRS and CDR2 as YFSETQ. The CDR3, as DNA: TGCGCCAGCAGCCCTCAGGGTGCAACTAATGAAAAACTGTTTTTT. As protein: CASSPQGATNEKLFF.

This clone was seen a handful of times. The chain employs TRBV7-9 and TRBJ2-3; no clear D gene. Germline CDR1 reads SEHNR; CDR2 reads FQNEAQ (reference sequence). V lost 1 base, J lost 0 bases, and 5 bases lay in between. This CDR3 is built from 14 residues. The CDR3 DNA reads TGTGCCAGCAGCTTAGTCCCTAGCACAGATACGCAGTATTTT. Its protein product is CASSLVPSTDTQYF.

This chain joins TRBV20-1 and TRBJ1-1; D may be TRBD1 (5 bases). Germline V gene lookup returns CDR1 DFQATT and CDR2 SNEGSKA (reference sequence). The CDR3 spans 14 residues. V lost 3 bases, J lost 0 bases, and 11 bases lay in between. As DNA, the CDR3 is TGCAGTGCTAGTCCGGGACTGATGAACACTGAAGCTTTCTTT. It codes for CSASPGLMNTEAFF.

J is TRBJ1-1 and V is TRBV7-9; D not resolved. Between the trimmed V and J ends, which lost 3 bases and 2 bases, there was a span of 7 bases. The V gene's germline CDR1 is SEHNR and CDR2 FQNEAQ (reference sequence). The CDR3 is made up of 13 amino acids. The CDR3 DNA is TGTGCCAGCAGCTTTTTAATAAACACTGAAGCTTTCTTT. Its protein is CASSFLINTEAFF.

The chain carries TRBV25-1 and TRBJ2-7; 9 bases fit TRBD1. V shed 6 bases and J 5 bases; nucleotides not matched to a gene: 2. Germline values: CDR1 MGHDK, CDR2 SYGVNS. The CDR3 is 12 residues long. As DNA, the CDR3 is TGTGCCAGCAGCGGGACAGGGCACGAGCAGTACTTC. This sequence encodes CASSGTGHEQYF.

The V gene is TRBV12-5, the J gene TRBJ2-1; TRBD2 matches 11 bases. The V segment lost 5 bases and the J segment 7 bases; nucleotides outside the gene matches: 16. This CDR3 contains 18 residues. CDR1 and CDR2 (germline): LGHNT, FRNRAP. The CDR3 DNA reads as TGTGCTAGTGGTCTCCGCCTAGCGGGGGGCCGGAGGGGGAATGAGCAGTTCTTC. Translated, it gives CASGLRLAGGRRGNEQFF.

The chain recombines TRBV21-1 with TRBJ2-7; the table's TRBD1 call for D was not verified on the DNA. TRBV21-1 is termed a pseudogene. This CDR3 has 13 residues. This chain's CDR3 is CASSNGTGDEQYF. CDR3 sequence (DNA): TGTGCCAGCAGCAATGGGACAGGGGACGAGCAGTACTTC.

The table lists this clone with a count of one. V gene TRBV2 combines with J gene TRBJ2-5, with TRBD2 identical over 10 bases. CDR3 length equals 19 residues. The germline V gene encodes CDR1 SNHLY and CDR2 FYNNEI. Unmatched junction bases numbered 18, after V lost 3 bases and J lost 5 bases. CDR3 residues: CASSDIGWTSGLAGETQYF. CDR3 bases: TGTGCCAGCAGTGATATCGGCTGGACTAGCGGTCTCGCTGGGGAGACCCAGTACTTC.

The gene calls are TRBV7-2 and TRBJ1-6; 9 bases agree with TRBD1. J gave up 11 bases and V 10 bases, and 12 bases lay outside the gene matches. The CDR3 is 14 amino acids. Germline V gene data show CDR1 as SGHTA and CDR2 as FQGNSA. The CDR3 nucleotides read TGTGCCACACAGATCGGGACAGGGCGGACACCCCTCCACTTT. Its protein is CATQIGTGRTPLHF.

This clone showed up just once. The chain joins TRBV5-4 to TRBJ1-3; D not resolved. The CDR3 has 14 amino acids. Trimming took 2 bases from V and 2 from J, leaving 8 bases between them. Germline V gene data show CDR1 as SGHNT and CDR2 as YYREEE (reference sequence). This chain's CDR3 is CASSFGTAGNTIYF. CDR3 in DNA: TGTGCCAGCAGCTTTGGCACAGCTGGAAACACCATATATTTT.

The gene calls are TRBV3-1 (or the pseudogene TRBV3-2) and TRBJ2-7, with 7 positions matching TRBD2. V gave up 5 bases and J gave up 2 bases; unmatched junction bases: 6. Germline V lookup: CDR1 LGHDT, CDR2 YNNKEL (reference sequence). This CDR3 comprises 14 residues. CDR3: CASSFLAEPYEQYF. Written as DNA, the CDR3 is TGTGCCAGCAGCTTCCTAGCGGAACCCTACGAGCAGTACTTC.

This clone was picked up one time. The chain has TRBV15 and TRBJ1-3; D not resolved. In germline, CDR1 is LNHNV, CDR2 YYDKDF (reference sequence). This CDR3 spans 15 amino acids. V dropped 6 bases and J dropped 0 bases, with 12 bases sitting between them. This CDR3 is CATSAGGHSGNTIYF. In DNA form, the CDR3 reads TGTGCCACCAGTGCAGGAGGCCACTCTGGAAACACCATATATTTT.

The CDR3 DNA sequence: TGTGCCAGCACTCCTGGACGGACATTAGCCTACGAGCAGTACTTC. This encodes CASTPGRTLAYEQYF. The rearrangement joins TRBV18 to TRBJ2-7; TRBD1 might be the D (5 bases). V was shortened by 8 bases and J by 2 bases, with 19 bases between the two germline ends. Germline V gene lookup returns CDR1 KGHSH and CDR2 LQKENI. The CDR3 has 15 residues.

This clone was detected a few times. The chain links TRBV7-6 to TRBJ2-2; a weak D match, TRBD1 (5 bases). V was trimmed by 2 bases and J by 1 base, leaving 14 bases between them. This CDR3 comprises 17 residues. Germline-derived CDR1 and CDR2 are SGHVS and FNYEAQ. In DNA form, the CDR3 reads TGTGCCAGCAGCTTAAGTGGGGTACAGGTGAACACCGGGGAGCTGTTTTTT. Protein product: CASSLSGVQVNTGELFF.

This chain links TRBV5-1 with TRBJ1-5, with D possibly TRBD1 on 6 matching bases. The CDR3 loop spans 16 amino acids. CDR1 is SGHRS, CDR2 YFSETQ, per germline. V lost 1 base, J lost 3 bases, and 14 bases lay in between. The DNA of the CDR3 is TGCGCCAGCAGCTTGCGGGGGGCCCCTTACAATCAGCCCCAGCATTTT. It translates to CASSLRGAPYNQPQHF.

The chain employs TRBV7-6 and TRBJ2-7; 7 bases match TRBD1. The CDR3 has 16 amino acids. After removal of 4 bases from V and 2 bases from J, the junction contained 11 bases not matched to a gene. Looked up from germline, CDR1 is SGHVS and CDR2 is FNYEAQ. CDR3 sequence reads: CASSSALRDSTYEQYF. For the CDR3, the DNA is TGTGCCAGCAGCTCAGCACTACGGGACAGTACCTACGAGCAGTACTTC.

CDR3 residues: CAICKPRDRERDTQYF. DNA of the CDR3: TGTGCCATATGTAAACCTCGGGACAGGGAAAGAGATACGCAGTATTTT. The chain combines TRBV2 with TRBJ2-3; 9 bases align to TRBD1. The germline CDR1 and CDR2 sequences are SNHLY and FYNNEI. Losses at the gene ends were 10 bases for V and 5 bases for J; bases not matched to a gene: 16. This CDR3 is built from 16 residues.

The V gene is TRBV7-9, the J gene TRBJ2-3; 10 bases match TRBD1. Trimming removed 10 bases from V and 4 bases from J; junction bases left unmatched: 8. The CDR3 loop spans 14 amino acids. The germline V gene encodes CDR1 SEHNR and CDR2 FQNEAQ (reference sequence). CDR3 sequence reads: CATDAGTGADTQYF. CDR3 DNA sequence: TGTGCCACCGACGCCGGGACAGGGGCAGATACGCAGTATTTT.

The chain uses TRBV6-5 and TRBJ1-3; D gene ambiguous. This CDR3 contains 12 residues. Germline CDR1 reads MNHEY; CDR2 reads SVGAGI. Trimming cost V 6 bases and J 3 bases, with 6 bases left between them. CDR3 residues: CASRTSGNTIYF. Written as DNA, the CDR3 is TGTGCCAGCAGGACAAGTGGAAACACCATATATTTT.

The chain links TRBV5-1 to TRBJ2-5; D gene uncertain. Trimming took 7 bases from V and 1 from J, leaving 14 bases between them. CDR1 SGHRS and CDR2 YFSETQ come from the germline V gene. This CDR3 has 14 residues. The CDR3 DNA is TGCGCCAGCGGCACTTCCGACTCCCAAGAGACCCAGTACTTC. It specifies CASGTSDSQETQYF. The variable domain in full, completed from reference TRBV5-1 and TRBJ2-5, reads KAGVTQTPRYLIKTRGQQVTLSCSPISGHRSVSWYQQTPGQGLQFLFEYFSETQRNKGNFPGRFSGRQFSNSRSEMNVSTLELGDSALYLCASGTSDSQETQYFGPGTRLLVL.

The J gene is TRBJ2-3, the V gene TRBV15; no reliable D call. V lost 8 bases to trimming and J lost 1 base, with 19 bases between them. Germline lookup yields CDR1 LNHNV and CDR2 YYDKDF (reference sequence). CDR3 size: 16 residues. The CDR3 protein is CATQIRSSGGTDTQYF. CDR3 nucleotides: TGTGCCACCCAGATTCGGTCTAGTGGCGGCACAGATACGCAGTATTTT.

This chain uses TRBV5-4 with TRBJ2-5, with D possibly TRBD2 on 6 matching bases. Germline assignment: CDR1 SGHNT and CDR2 YYREEE (reference sequence). V shed 2 bases and J shed 1 base, with 12 bases lying between them. CDR3 length: 15 residues. CDR3 nucleotides: TGTGCCAGCAGCTTTCGCGGGGCCATCCAAGAGACCCAGTACTTC. Its protein product is CASSFRGAIQETQYF.

This chain connects TRBV4-3 to TRBJ2-1, with D possibly TRBD2 on 6 matching bases. The V gene's germline CDR1 is LGHNA and CDR2 YSLEER. Trimming took 1 base from V and 9 from J, leaving 16 bases between them. The CDR3 extends over 15 amino acids. In DNA form, the CDR3 reads TGCGCCAGCAGCCAAGGTGCGGGGTCAAAGCCTGAGCAGTTCTTC. Amino acid sequence: CASSQGAGSKPEQFF.

This clone was detected ten times or more. The chain carries TRBV27 and TRBJ1-1, with D unclear. Looked up from germline, CDR1 is MNHEY and CDR2 is SMNVEV (reference sequence). V lost 7 bases and J lost 0, with 24 bases in between. The CDR3 sequence is 18 residues long. CDR3: CASTIRHILEAMNTEAFF. The DNA for the CDR3 is TGTGCCAGCACCATACGTCATATTCTTGAGGCCATGAACACTGAAGCTTTCTTT.

This clone was seen only a few times. This chain connects TRBV19 to TRBJ2-7; D may be TRBD2 (6 bases). V was cut by 5 bases and J by 6 bases, with 14 bases left in between. The CDR3 contains 13 residues. The germline gives CDR1 LNHDA, CDR2 SQIVND (reference sequence). The CDR3 loop reads CASSLAGWAEQYF. CDR3 bases: TGTGCCAGTAGTCTCGCGGGGTGGGCCGAGCAGTACTTC.

The chain recombines TRBV4-3 with TRBJ2-7; 8 bases line up with TRBD2. Germline V gene sequence: CDR1 LGHNA, CDR2 YSLEER. The CDR3 sequence is 16 residues long. V lost 2 bases and J lost 5; bases outside the gene matches: 11. CDR3 protein: CASSQLTGGGQNEQYF. CDR3 in DNA: TGCGCCAGCAGCCAACTCACTGGCGGGGGGCAAAACGAGCAGTACTTC.

V usage is TRBV4-2 and J usage is TRBJ1-5; D ambiguous. V was shortened by 1 base and J by 1 base, with 8 bases between the two germline ends. Germline CDR1 and CDR2: LGHNA and YNFKEQ. CDR3 size: 15 residues. The CDR3 loop is CASSQGHSSNQPQHF. The CDR3 nucleotides read TGTGCCAGCAGCCAAGGACATTCCAGCAATCAGCCCCAGCATTTT.

V usage is TRBV19 and J usage is TRBJ1-1; D uncertain. Trimming pared 7 bases from V and 6 bases from J, leaving 9 bases between. There are 11 residues in the CDR3. Germline lookup yields CDR1 LNHDA and CDR2 SQIVND (reference sequence). The CDR3 DNA follows: TGTGCCAGTACGTCGGTGGCTGAAGCTTTCTTT. Translated: CASTSVAEAFF.

The chain uses TRBV6-5 and TRBJ2-7; TRBD1 might be the D (5 bases). The germline V gene has CDR1 MNHEY and CDR2 SVGAGI. CDR3 length: 15 residues. V was trimmed by 5 bases and J by 0 bases, leaving 14 bases between them. The CDR3 region has the DNA TGTGCCAGCAGTACCCGAAGGGGAAACTCCTACGAGCAGTACTTC. This encodes CASSTRRGNSYEQYF.

The CDR3 here is CASSPRGPYEQYF. CDR3 coding DNA: TGTGCCAGCAGCCCCCGAGGGCCCTACGAGCAGTACTTC. The gene calls are TRBV7-9 and TRBJ2-7; D is perhaps TRBD2 (5 bases). V was clipped by 5 bases and J by 2 bases, with 10 bases between them. This CDR3 has 13 residues. Per the germline V gene, CDR1 is SEHNR and CDR2 is FQNEAQ (reference sequence).